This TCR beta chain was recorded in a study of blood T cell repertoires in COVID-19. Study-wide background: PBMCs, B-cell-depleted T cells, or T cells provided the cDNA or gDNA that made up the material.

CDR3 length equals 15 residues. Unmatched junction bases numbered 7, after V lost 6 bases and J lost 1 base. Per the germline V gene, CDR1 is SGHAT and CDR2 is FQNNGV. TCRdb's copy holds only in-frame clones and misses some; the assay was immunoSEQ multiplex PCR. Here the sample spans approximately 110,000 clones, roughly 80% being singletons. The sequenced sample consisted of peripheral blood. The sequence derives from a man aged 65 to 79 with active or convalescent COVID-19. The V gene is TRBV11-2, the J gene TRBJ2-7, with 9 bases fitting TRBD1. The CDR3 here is CASSPPGQGSYEQYF. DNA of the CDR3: TGTGCCAGCAGTCCTCCGGGACAGGGTTCCTACGAGCAGTACTTC.